Described below is a single T cell receptor (beta chain) sequence and its context. Its specificity is not known. Method: immunoSEQ multiplex PCR; TCRdb's copy keeps in-frame clones and lacks some. This sample has 86,000 or so clones, with about 93% found just once. The record originates from a study of graft-versus-host responses after intestinal transplantation. About the study: The whole recipient group had anti-thymocyte globulin induction followed by tacrolimus and steroids for around 3 years. Study-level points and caveats: Maximum circulating GvH clone levels tracked with early post-transplant HvG decreases. Analysis identified GvH clones in recipient marrow, with some appearing first in ileum or blood.

Germline V gives CDR1 SEHNR, CDR2 FQNEAQ (reference sequence). Trimming removed 6 bases at V and 3 bases at J, with 17 bases between. This CDR3 comprises 15 residues. The specimen comprised unstimulated CD8+ T cells sorted from spleen or lymph node cells, sampled before intestinal transplant. The chain recombines TRBV7-9 with TRBJ1-2; no reliable D call. The clonotype originates from a human donor who received an intestinal transplant. The CDR3 reads CASSLTTLEDYGYTF. CDR3 nucleotide sequence: TGTGCCAGCAGTCTGACTACCTTAGAGGACTATGGCTACACCTTC.